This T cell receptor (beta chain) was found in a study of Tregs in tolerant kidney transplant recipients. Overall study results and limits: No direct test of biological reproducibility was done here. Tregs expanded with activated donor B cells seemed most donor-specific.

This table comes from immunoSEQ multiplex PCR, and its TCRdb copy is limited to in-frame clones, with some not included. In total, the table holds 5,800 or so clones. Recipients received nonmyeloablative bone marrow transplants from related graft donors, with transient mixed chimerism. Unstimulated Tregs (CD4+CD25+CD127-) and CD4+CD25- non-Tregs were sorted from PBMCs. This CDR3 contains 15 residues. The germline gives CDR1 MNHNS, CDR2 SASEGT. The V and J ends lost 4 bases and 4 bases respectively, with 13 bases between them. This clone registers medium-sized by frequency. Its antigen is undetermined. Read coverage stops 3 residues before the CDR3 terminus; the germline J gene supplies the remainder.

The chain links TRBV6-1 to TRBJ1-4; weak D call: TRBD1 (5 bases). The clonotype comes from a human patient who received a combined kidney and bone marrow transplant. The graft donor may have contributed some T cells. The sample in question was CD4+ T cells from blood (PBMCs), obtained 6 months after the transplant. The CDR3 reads CASSGRERGNEKLFF. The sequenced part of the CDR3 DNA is TGTGCCAGCAGTGGAAGAGAGAGGGGTAATGAAAAA.